The entry that follows covers one TCR beta chain sequence. Authors' data handling: Amplification of reference gene primers provided the estimated nucleated cell counts. Generated by immunoSEQ multiplex PCR, the TCRdb table keeps only in-frame clones and is missing some. V and J calls and clone size come straight from that table; D and trimming were deduced from the DNA. The sample includes about 310,000 clones, approximately 90% of them seen just once. This sample is drawn from a study of blood T cell repertoires in COVID-19. Researchers sorted participants into cohorts using their self-reported clinical history. Sequenced input: PBMCs or T cells enriched from blood (not recorded which). The receptor was derived from a woman in her thirties or forties who had recovered from COVID-19.

The CDR3 DNA follows: TGCGCCAGCAGCTTAAACAGGGGGCTACAAGAGACCCAGTACTTC. It is translated as CASSLNRGLQETQYF. The chain has TRBV5-1 and TRBJ2-5, with 9 nucleotides matching TRBD1. The germline gives CDR1 SGHRS, CDR2 YFSETQ. V lost 2 bases and J lost 2; bases outside the gene matches: 4. The CDR3 loop spans 15 amino acids.